These T cell receptor beta chains were read from a single sample in a study of T cell repertoires in cytomegalovirus infection. TCRdb independently ran MiXCR on the reads; one entry per CDR3 protein. The sample comprises more than 65,000 distinct CDR3 sequences, 45% to 50% of which are singletons, and 93% rests with the top ten. For these receptors, no antigen is known. The specimen was CD8+ T cells from cultured PBMCs, collected from culture after CMV antigen stimulation. Receptors originate from a human donor in good health (CMV status not recorded). Some clones in this sample may be carry-over from other donors' samples. CDR3s include the opening cysteine and the closing phenylalanine or tryptophan. The D gene is left open where the match is weak. Where a row states a size, it is once, few, many or the class of an expanded clone; other rows omit it.

NA	NA	TRBV28	TRBJ2-3	TGTGCCAGCAGTCCTTCTCCGGGGGCGGGAGATACAGATACGCAGTATTTT	CASSPSPGAGDTDTQYF
NA	few	TRBV18	TRBJ1-5	TGTGCCAGCTCACCATACCAGGGGCATCAGCCCCAGCATTTT	CASSPYQGHQPQHF
NA	NA	TRBV6-1	TRBJ2-1	TGTGCCAGCAGTGCAGCAAGCTCCTACAATGAGCAGTTCTTC	CASSAASSYNEQFF
TRBD2	once	TRBV27	TRBJ2-7	TGTGCCAGCAGTTTAACCGGGAGGTTCTACGAGCAGTACTTC	CASSLTGRFYEQYF
TRBD1	NA	TRBV11-2	TRBJ2-2	TGTGCCAGCAGCCCGACTGACAGGGGGCTAACCGGGGAGCTGTTTTTT	CASSPTDRGLTGELFF
NA	NA	TRBV10-3	TRBJ2-3	TGTGCCATCAGTGAGTCGGGGGTCCCTAGACCTAACACAGGTACGCAGTATTTT	CAISESGVPRPNTGTQYF
NA	NA	TRBV7-6	TRBJ1-5	TGTGCCAGCAGCCACGGACAGAATCAGCCCCAGCATTTT	CASSHGQNQPQHF
NA	NA	TRBV27	TRBJ2-3	TGTGCCAGCAGTATGTGGGCCACAGATACGCAGTATTTT	CASSMWATDTQYF
TRBD1	NA	TRBV2	TRBJ2-7	TGTGCCAGCAGTAACCTCGACAGGGGAGAAGAAGAGCAGTACTTC	CASSNLDRGEEEQYF
TRBD1	few	TRBV27	TRBJ2-6	TGTGCCAGCAGTTCTAACCCCGGGACAGGGCTAACTGGGGCCAACGTCCTGACTTTC	CASSSNPGTGLTGANVLTF
NA	few	TRBV7-3	TRBJ2-3	TGTGCCAGCAGCTTAATGGCGGGGGATACGCAGTATTTT	CASSLMAGDTQYF
NA	NA	TRBV7-9	TRBJ2-1	TGTGCCAGCAGTCCGTCGACCTCCGGTGAGCAGTTCTTC	CASSPSTSGEQFF
NA	many	TRBV7-8	TRBJ2-7	TGTGCCAGCAGCTTGCCGGGGAGTCATCTCACCCCCTACGAGCAGTACTTC	CASSLPGSHLTPYEQYF
NA	NA	TRBV6-4	TRBJ2-7	TGTGCCAGCAGTGACTCGAGTGTACGGTTGAAGTCTTCCTCCCTGGAATACGAGCAGTACTTC	CASSDSSVRLKSSSLEYEQYF
NA	few	TRBV7-3	TRBJ2-3	TGTGCCAGCAGCCTGGGCAGTAGCACAGATACGCAGTATTTT	CASSLGSSTDTQYF
TRBD1	NA	TRBV10-3	TRBJ1-6	TGTGCCATCAACCCGGACAGGGCTAATTCACCCCTCCACTTT	CAINPDRANSPLHF
NA	few	TRBV12-5	TRBJ2-6	TGTGCTAGTGGTGACTCTGGGGCCAACGTCCTGACTTTC	CASGDSGANVLTF
TRBD1	few	TRBV12-3/TRBV12-4	TRBJ1-2	TGTGCCAGCAGTTTAAGTCCGACAGGGTCCTATGGCTATACCTTC	CASSLSPTGSYGYTF
TRBD2	few	TRBV19	TRBJ2-7	TGTGCCAGTGCTAGCGGGACTACCGAGCAGTACTTC	CASASGTTEQYF
NA	many	TRBV7-8	TRBJ2-3	TGTGCCAGCAGCGATCTGATGGCGGCCGATACGCAGTATTTT	CASSDLMAADTQYF
TRBD2	many	TRBV7-8	TRBJ2-1	TGTGCCAGCAGCTTAGCGTATATTAGCCCTACTAGCGGGAGGTTAAATGAGCAGTTCTTC	CASSLAYISPTSGRLNEQFF
TRBD1	few	TRBV11-2	TRBJ2-5	TGTGCCAGCAGCTCAAAGGACAGGTTGGGAGAGACCCAGTACTTC	CASSSKDRLGETQYF
TRBD2	few	TRBV11-2	TRBJ2-7	TGTGCCAGCAGCTTAGTTCCGGCGGGAGGGCACCCCTCCTACGAGCAGTACTTC	CASSLVPAGGHPSYEQYF
TRBD2	NA	TRBV11-3	TRBJ2-1	TGTGCCAGCAGCTTAGTTGGGGCGTCTAGCGGGGACAATGAGCAGTTCTTC	CASSLVGASSGDNEQFF
NA	NA	TRBV12-3/TRBV12-4	TRBJ2-7	TGTGCCAGCAGTTCGGGACGCCCATACGAGCAGTACTTC	CASSSGRPYEQYF
NA	NA	TRBV27	TRBJ2-5	TGTGCCAGCAGCTTTACTGGAGGTGGGACCCAGTACTTC	CASSFTGGGTQYF
NA	many	TRBV7-2	TRBJ1-1	TGTGCCAGCAGCTTAGGGTTGGAAGGAGTGAACACTGAAGCTTTCTTT	CASSLGLEGVNTEAFF
NA	few	TRBV6-6	TRBJ2-1	TGTGCCAGCAGTTACATACAGGGTTCGAGAAATGAGCAGTTCTTC	CASSYIQGSRNEQFF
TRBD1	NA	TRBV12-5	TRBJ1-3	TGTGCTAGTGGGGCGACAGGGGGAATCCGAAACACCATATATTTT	CASGATGGIRNTIYF
NA	NA	TRBV7-2	TRBJ1-5	TGTGCCAGCAGCCCCGTCACTCAGCCCCAGCATTTT	CASSPVTQPQHF
NA	NA	TRBV5-5	TRBJ1-1	TGTGCCAGCAGCTTGGCGGGAGAGGCTGAAGCTTTCTTT	CASSLAGEAEAFF
NA	NA	TRBV13	TRBJ2-3	TGTGCCAGCAGCTTAGGGGGAATCGGGGGCCGAGGCACAGATACGCAGTATTTT	CASSLGGIGGRGTDTQYF
TRBD2	NA	TRBV7-9	TRBJ2-1	TGTGCCAGCAGCATCGGGACTAGCGGGAGAATCTACAATGAGCAGTTCTTC	CASSIGTSGRIYNEQFF
TRBD1	few	TRBV7-2	TRBJ2-1	TGTGCCAGCAGCACCCCGGACAGGATGGACAATGAGCAGTTCTTC	CASSTPDRMDNEQFF
NA	NA	TRBV12-3/TRBV12-4	TRBJ1-1	TGTGCCAGCAGTTTGGCACAAATGAACACTGAAGCTTTCTTT	CASSLAQMNTEAFF
TRBD2	NA	TRBV7-9	TRBJ2-3	TGTGCCAGCAGCTTTTTAGATGGCGGGAGCTCAGATACGCAGTATTTT	CASSFLDGGSSDTQYF
NA	NA	TRBV12-3/TRBV12-4	TRBJ2-7	TGTGCCAGCTTGGGGTTGGGTACTGGGCAGTACTTC	CASLGLGTGQYF
NA	NA	TRBV7-4	TRBJ2-2	TGTGCCAGCAGCGCCCTCCTGGGCACCGGGGAGCTGTTTTTT	CASSALLGTGELFF
TRBD1	NA	TRBV7-6	TRBJ2-2	TGTGCCAGCAGCTATACAGGGGGGAGCACCGGGGAGCTGTTTTTT	CASSYTGGSTGELFF
NA	NA	TRBV20-1	TRBJ2-7	TGCAGTGCTAGGGGCCCGCGCGACCCGGACGAGCAGTACTTC	CSARGPRDPDEQYF
NA	few	TRBV7-3	TRBJ2-2	TGTGCCAGCAGCCCGATCACCGGGGAGCTGTTTTTT	CASSPITGELFF
TRBD1	NA	TRBV12-3/TRBV12-4	TRBJ1-2	TGTGCCAGCAGTTACTACCAGGGGGCGGACGGCTACACCTTC	CASSYYQGADGYTF
TRBD2	NA	TRBV11-3	TRBJ2-1	TGTGCCAGCAGCTTACTAGCGGGGGATAACAATGAGCAGTTCTTC	CASSLLAGDNNEQFF
NA	NA	TRBV28	TRBJ2-3	TGTGCCAGCAGCCGAACGGACTATTCTAGCACAGATACGCAGTATTTT	CASSRTDYSSTDTQYF